This T cell receptor (beta chain) originates from a study of blood T cell repertoires in COVID-19 (dated by TCRdb to 2019 to 2021). Study-wide context: The collaborator samples originated in the United States, Italy and Spain and spanned the acute and convalescent phases of COVID-19. The material from the prospective study consisted of cDNA or gDNA derived from T cells, B-cell-depleted T cells, or PBMCs. Deeply sampled blood TCRbeta repertoires from subjects exposed to, actively infected with, or recovered from COVID-19 were included in the dataset. The repertoires were made available in a free public database intended to serve as a resource for research on the immune response to SARS-CoV-2. The samples were drawn from the first 160 participants of the ongoing ImmuneRACE study and from 950 to 1,500 subjects provided by 6 global collaborators. The sample metadata nearly always contained a de-identified subject ID, COVID-19 status, age in years and sex. Where available, HLA class I and class II types were taken from metadata supplied by the sample provider and were not determined by assay-based typing.

The immunoSEQ Assay, a bias-controlled multiplex PCR, was used to amplify TCRbeta CDR3 regions from genomic DNA. The original methods were these. The number of nucleated cells in each sample was estimated by amplification of reference gene primers within the assay. To quantify the absolute abundance of each unique TCRbeta CDR3 rearrangement, sequence reads were collapsed and filtered. For each sample, productive Simpson clonality was calculated as the square root of Simpson's diversity index over productive rearrangements. Imported from immuneACCESS, the table was reduced by TCRdb to in-frame sequences with V and J called. These copies leave out some clones; in studies compared against another copy, an unresolved V gene accounts for under half, and the cause of the remainder is not known. V and J calls and clone size come straight from that table; D and trimming were deduced from the DNA. In all, the sample holds 65,000 to 85,000 clones, and more than 65% of those were seen once. Roughly 5.9% of the sample rests with the top ten.

Each collaborating institution followed its own protocols to collect whole blood in K2EDTA tubes. Collaborator samples were shipped for TCRbeta analysis as frozen whole blood, isolated PBMCs, or DNA extracted from either sample type. Broad study findings and their caveats: The amount of clinical and demographic metadata varied by source and participant and was provided uncurated.

A word on this clone: This clone's antigen is unknown. The record has no base qualities; no much larger clone is one base away.

This TCR derives from a woman of 80 years or more with active or convalescent COVID-19. Material for sequencing was peripheral blood.

The CDR3 amino acid sequence is: CASSTYGTQNYEQYF. The nucleotide sequence reads TGTGCCAGCAGTACTTACGGGACTCAAAACTACGAGCAGTACTTC. The sequence joins TRBV27 to TRBJ2-7; matching of 6 bases hints at TRBD2 as the D gene. The trim is 5 bases for V and 3 bases for J, with a gap of 17 bases between the germline ends. Sequences MNHEY (CDR1) and SMNVEV (CDR2) are obtained from the germline V gene (reference sequence). Spanning cysteine to phenylalanine, the CDR3 consists of 15 amino acids. The DNA shown is the 45-base CDR3, in frame from base 1.